The sequence of this T cell receptor beta chain was determined in a study of shared clonotypes between healthy human individuals (dated by TCRdb to 2019 to 2021). Study-wide context: The cohort comprised a couple of women and a few men aged 18 to 49 years. For each donor, three plates each were used for CD4 naive and CD4 memory, two plates were used for CD8 naive, and one plate was used for CD8 memory. The study deeply sequenced blood TCR repertoires of five healthy adults to estimate repertoire size and the extent of clonotype sharing between individuals. To increase sequencing depth and limit assay-specific biases, TCR repertoire library preparation and sequencing were carried out by different laboratories using diverse techniques. Each donor's leukapheresis produced roughly between roughly 0.85 and 9.5 billion PBMCs.

What the research found in general, with its limitations: Sampling was restricted to blood, and TCR repertoires in tissues likely differ from the TCR repertoires found in blood. Naive subsets generally had larger estimated clonotype richness than memory subsets did. The small number of donors limited the genetic and exposure-history diversity represented. Higher generation probabilities were observed for clonotypes shared by all four sorted-subset donors than for non-shared clonotypes. Pairwise subsampling indicated that sequencing depth was expected to affect the degree of clonotype sharing among donors. Across a few donors, approximately 5% of naive CD4, 3% to 4% of naive CD8, roughly 2.3% of memory CD4, and 0.4% to 0.45% of memory CD8 clonotypes were shared. Rarefaction of sorted-subset datasets indicated incomplete sequencing despite the large sequencing depth.

TCR CDR3 regions were amplified from genomic DNA by multiplex PCR using the deep immunoSEQ assay. Genomic DNA extracted from each cell subset was distributed evenly over all wells of several immunoSEQ 96-well plates, and each plate served as one replicate. Each replicate PCR for sorted subsets received roughly 200 ng genomic DNA, equal to some 32,000 T cell genomes. Purified libraries were measured with a Qubit 3.0 fluorometer, size-checked on a Bioanalyzer 2100, and measured again with the KAPA Library Quantification kit. Every immunoSEQ 96-well plate was sequenced on a separate single-read 150-cycle Illumina NextSeq 550 flow cell. As for the authors' bioinformatics: Because the immunoSEQ output held only junctional sequences and lacked quality scores, the filtering could not match the filtering applied to full-length reads. Sequences were annotated with PyIR, a Python wrapper for IgBLAST v1.9, and V/J genes and CDR3 were assigned using IMGT germline references. Any read was removed if the V/J assignment was weak (E-value above 1e-6), the CDR3 was missing, or the read contained stop codons, out-of-frame junctions, or ambiguous translated residues. V3J clonotypes were defined as sequences sharing an identical inferred V gene, J gene, and CDR3 amino acid sequence. The percentage overlap between two repertoires was calculated by dividing the number of shared unique clonotypes by the size of the smaller repertoire. RTK rarefaction, the Chao1 estimator, and Recon v2.1 estimates of unobserved clonotypes were used to assess repertoire richness. OLGA was used to compute generation probabilities for all TCRbeta clonotypes that the gDNA method yielded from a handful of donors. The table comes from immuneACCESS by way of TCRdb, which keeps in-frame sequences with V and J called. Part of the clones is missing from these tables; in studies checked, under half for an unresolved V gene and the rest for unknown reasons. V and J calls and clone size are as listed in that table; D and trimming were resolved from the DNA. Here the sample has hundreds of thousands of clones; 90% to 97% occur a single time. The ten largest clones capture approximately 0.1% of the sample.

V is pared back by 7 bases and J by 0 bases, with 7 bases lying between the germline termini. Via the germline V gene, CDR1 is SQVTM and CDR2 ANQGSEA. Inclusive of the bounding cysteine and phenylalanine, the CDR3 is 11 residues long. The retained sequence is limited to the CDR3, 33 bases, with the frame set at the first base. As to this clone: It has no known antigen specificity. Base qualities were left out, and no much larger clone turns up one base away. Other DNA sequences in this sample translate to the same CDR3.

CD8 naive samples were CD45RO-negative cells positively selected for CCR7, giving a CD45RA+CCR7+ population that excluded TemRA cells. Donors were healthy HIV-negative adults with no recently reported acute infections or vaccinations. Every donor was a Caucasian adult living in Nashville, Tennessee, USA. Blood was collected by leukapheresis, and PBMCs were isolated by Ficoll-Histopaque density gradient centrifugation and then cryopreserved in liquid nitrogen vapor phase. Analytical flow cytometry was used to check the purity and quantity of every magnetically sorted T cell population. Genomic DNA was isolated from each sorted fraction and quantified by UV absorbance on a Nanodrop 2000c.

Input material: naive CD8+ T cells sorted from blood. Read against the paper, the sample's cell subset or site label means: CD45RA+CCR7+. This TCR was sampled from a woman aged 25 to 39 in good health. The chain is made from TRBV29-1 and TRBJ2-7; no D gene is confidently identified. The base sequence is TGCAGCGCCACAGACTCCTACGAGCAGTACTTC. It translates as CSATDSYEQYF.